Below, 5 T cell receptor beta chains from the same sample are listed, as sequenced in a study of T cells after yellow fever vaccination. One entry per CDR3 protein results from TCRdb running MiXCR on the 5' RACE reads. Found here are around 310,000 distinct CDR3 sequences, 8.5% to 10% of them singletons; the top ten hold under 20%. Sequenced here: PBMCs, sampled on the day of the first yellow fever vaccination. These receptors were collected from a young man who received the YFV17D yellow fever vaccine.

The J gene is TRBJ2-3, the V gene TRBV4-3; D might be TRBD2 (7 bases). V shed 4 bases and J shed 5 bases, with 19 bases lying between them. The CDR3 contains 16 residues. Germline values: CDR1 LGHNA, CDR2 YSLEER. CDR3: CASSPGKGGPGDTQYF. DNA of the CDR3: TGCGCCAGCAGCCCGGGGAAGGGGGGGCCGGGAGATACGCAGTATTTT.

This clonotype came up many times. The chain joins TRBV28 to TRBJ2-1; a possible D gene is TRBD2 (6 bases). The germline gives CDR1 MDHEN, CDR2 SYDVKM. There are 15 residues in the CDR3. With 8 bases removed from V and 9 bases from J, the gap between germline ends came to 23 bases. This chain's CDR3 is CASHSLARVRGEQFF. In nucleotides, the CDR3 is TGTGCCAGCCATTCCCTAGCGAGGGTGAGGGGTGAGCAGTTCTTC.

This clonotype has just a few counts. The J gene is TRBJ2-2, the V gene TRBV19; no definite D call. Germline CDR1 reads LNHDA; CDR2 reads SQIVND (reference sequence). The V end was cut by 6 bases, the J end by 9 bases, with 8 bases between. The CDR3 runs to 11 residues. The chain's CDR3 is CASSLTRELFF. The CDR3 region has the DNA TGTGCCAGTAGCTTGACGAGGGAGCTGTTTTTT.

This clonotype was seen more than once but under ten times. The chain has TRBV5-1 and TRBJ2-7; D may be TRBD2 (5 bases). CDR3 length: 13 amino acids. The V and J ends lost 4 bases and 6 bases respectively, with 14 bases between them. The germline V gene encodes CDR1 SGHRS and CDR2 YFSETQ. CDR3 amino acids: CASSDSPGFEQYV. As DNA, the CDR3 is TGCGCCAGCAGCGATTCTCCGGGGTTCGAGCAGTACGTC.

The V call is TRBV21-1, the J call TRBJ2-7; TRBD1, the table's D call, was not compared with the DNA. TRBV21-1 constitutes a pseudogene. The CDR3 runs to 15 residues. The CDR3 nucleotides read TGTGCCAGCAGCAAATTCAATGGCAGGGGGCAGGAGCAGTACGTC. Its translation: CASSKFNGRGQEQYV.